Listed below are T cell receptor beta chains from one sample, sequenced in a study of T cells in Graves' hyperthyroidism and ophthalmopathy. TCRdb re-called the multiplex PCR reads with MiXCR, one entry per CDR3 protein. The table shows some 720,000 distinct CDR3 sequences, with 16% occurring only once. Source material: blood. All receptors come from a man younger than 30 with Graves' hyperthyroidism. Both conserved end residues are trimmed from each CDR3.

j_call: TRBJ1-2; cdr3_length: 12; v_call: TRBV19; cdr3_aa: ASTPWGSLYGYT
j_call: TRBJ2-1; cdr3_length: 18; v_call: TRBV14; cdr3_aa: ASSLISGTSGSSSYNEQF
j_call: TRBJ2-5; cdr3_length: 14; v_call: TRBV15; cdr3_aa: ATSGGHTADQETQY
j_call: TRBJ2-5; cdr3_length: 13; v_call: TRBV12-3/TRBV12-4; cdr3_aa: ASSPREWAHGTQY
j_call: TRBJ1-1; cdr3_length: 12; v_call: TRBV19; cdr3_aa: ASSPGGPHTEAF
j_call: TRBJ2-1; cdr3_length: 15; v_call: TRBV28; cdr3_aa: ASSSPPGQGAQNEQF
j_call: TRBJ2-5; cdr3_length: 12; v_call: TRBV6-1; cdr3_aa: ASTENSQAETQY
j_call: TRBJ2-1; cdr3_length: 18; v_call: TRBV14; cdr3_aa: ASSQVRGPLAGGPQNEQF
j_call: TRBJ1-1; cdr3_length: 11; v_call: TRBV12-3/TRBV12-4; cdr3_aa: ASSRFTNTEAF
j_call: TRBJ2-7; cdr3_length: 9; v_call: TRBV28; cdr3_aa: ATLRGYEQY
j_call: TRBJ1-2; cdr3_length: 10; v_call: TRBV6-2/TRBV6-3; cdr3_aa: ASTTGGGGYT
j_call: TRBJ2-3; cdr3_length: 14; v_call: TRBV11-2; cdr3_aa: ASTHPRTGSTDTQY
j_call: TRBJ2-2; cdr3_length: 20; v_call: TRBV6-1; cdr3_aa: ASWGQGTPEGALGSHTGELF
j_call: TRBJ1-2; cdr3_length: 11; v_call: TRBV28; cdr3_aa: ASSSPDSYGYT
j_call: TRBJ1-2; cdr3_length: 13; v_call: TRBV18; cdr3_aa: ASSPGGDAYYGYT
j_call: TRBJ2-5; cdr3_length: 12; v_call: TRBV6-2/TRBV6-3; cdr3_aa: ASSSPGNQETQY
j_call: TRBJ2-7; cdr3_length: 12; v_call: TRBV20-1; cdr3_aa: SARDREYSYEQY
j_call: TRBJ2-3; cdr3_length: 12; v_call: TRBV5-1; cdr3_aa: ASSNRLAGDTQY
j_call: TRBJ2-2; cdr3_length: 14; v_call: TRBV15; cdr3_aa: ATSALLAGVSGELF
j_call: TRBJ2-3; cdr3_length: 13; v_call: TRBV5-1; cdr3_aa: ASSLDPFSTDTQY
j_call: TRBJ2-7; cdr3_length: 14; v_call: TRBV7-9; cdr3_aa: ASSLTRLADSYEQY
j_call: TRBJ2-5; cdr3_length: 15; v_call: TRBV4-1; cdr3_aa: ASSQWPTGASQETQY
j_call: TRBJ2-5; cdr3_length: 13; v_call: TRBV6-2/TRBV6-3; cdr3_aa: ASRRQGAWQETQY
j_call: TRBJ2-5; cdr3_length: 14; v_call: TRBV20-1; cdr3_aa: SARTSGGLHQETQY
j_call: TRBJ1-1; cdr3_length: 13; v_call: TRBV27; cdr3_aa: ASRNRGGVNTEAF
j_call: TRBJ2-7; cdr3_length: 12; v_call: TRBV28; cdr3_aa: ASSLWAQGDEQY
j_call: TRBJ2-7; cdr3_length: 12; v_call: TRBV30; cdr3_aa: ACPDSANSYEQY
j_call: TRBJ2-7; cdr3_length: 13; v_call: TRBV6-2/TRBV6-3; cdr3_aa: ASSRTGTGYYEQY
j_call: TRBJ2-1; cdr3_length: 13; v_call: TRBV28; cdr3_aa: ASSLGGETVHEQF
j_call: TRBJ2-3; cdr3_length: 19; v_call: TRBV18; cdr3_aa: ASSPRGTGQFRLPGTDTQY
j_call: TRBJ2-1; cdr3_length: 14; v_call: TRBV11-2; cdr3_aa: ASSSLRTGAYNEQF
j_call: TRBJ1-5; cdr3_length: 12; v_call: TRBV28; cdr3_aa: ASSLDQGGQPQH
j_call: TRBJ2-1; cdr3_length: 13; v_call: TRBV18; cdr3_aa: ASSPIWGDGNEQF
j_call: TRBJ2-3; cdr3_length: 10; v_call: TRBV20-1; cdr3_aa: SARGPGDTQY
j_call: TRBJ2-6; cdr3_length: 15; v_call: TRBV12-3/TRBV12-4; cdr3_aa: ASRTSGRASGANVLT
j_call: TRBJ2-3; cdr3_length: 15; v_call: TRBV19; cdr3_aa: ASRLAGGTSGTDTQY
j_call: TRBJ2-1; cdr3_length: 13; v_call: TRBV2; cdr3_aa: ASGTSGSSYNEQF
j_call: TRBJ2-2; cdr3_length: 12; v_call: TRBV20-1; cdr3_aa: SANIAGGAGELF
j_call: TRBJ1-6; cdr3_length: 12; v_call: TRBV5-1; cdr3_aa: ASSPDSRNSPLH
j_call: TRBJ2-1; cdr3_length: 12; v_call: TRBV7-3; cdr3_aa: ASSLTSGQGEQF
j_call: TRBJ1-5; cdr3_length: 15; v_call: TRBV28; cdr3_aa: ASSIYPGAISNQPQH
j_call: TRBJ1-6; cdr3_length: 10; v_call: TRBV6-5; cdr3_aa: ASSSHNSPLH
j_call: TRBJ2-7; cdr3_length: 14; v_call: TRBV18; cdr3_aa: ASSPATGSGTYEQY
j_call: TRBJ2-7; cdr3_length: 12; v_call: TRBV28; cdr3_aa: ASSHRDSSYGQY
j_call: TRBJ1-3; cdr3_length: 12; v_call: TRBV30; cdr3_aa: AWRRRLSGNTIY
j_call: TRBJ1-1; cdr3_length: 14; v_call: TRBV4-1; cdr3_aa: ASSQGGDGYPNGAF
j_call: TRBJ2-3; cdr3_length: 14; v_call: TRBV18; cdr3_aa: ASRGLAGSLGDTQY
j_call: TRBJ1-3; cdr3_length: 12; v_call: TRBV6-2/TRBV6-3; cdr3_aa: ASSKTTSGNTIY
j_call: TRBJ1-4; cdr3_length: 11; v_call: TRBV15; cdr3_aa: ATSNTGDEKLF
j_call: TRBJ1-1; cdr3_length: 12; v_call: TRBV28; cdr3_aa: ASTYPGGRTEAF
j_call: TRBJ1-4; cdr3_length: 12; v_call: TRBV2; cdr3_aa: ASRMTGGNEKLF
j_call: TRBJ1-1; cdr3_length: 12; v_call: TRBV28; cdr3_aa: ASSLLGGNAEAF
j_call: TRBJ2-3; cdr3_length: 10; v_call: TRBV27; cdr3_aa: ASRAPGNTQY
j_call: TRBJ2-2; cdr3_length: 11; v_call: TRBV28; cdr3_aa: ASSLMTTGELF